One sample yielded the 23 T cell receptor beta chains listed below, sequenced in a study of regulatory T cells in long-lasting Graves disease. According to the study, TCR beta libraries were built with iRepertoire HTBI primers and CDR3-region Arm-PCR. One entry per CDR3 protein results from TCRdb running MiXCR on the multiplex PCR reads. The sample lists some 460,000 distinct CDR3 sequences, around 15% occurring once. Time point noted: newly diagnosed GD, antithyroid drugs for less than 3 months. From RNA extracted from PBMCs, the TCR library was made. These data are also associated with another study on T cells in Graves' hyperthyroidism and ophthalmopathy.

Specimen: peripheral blood mononuclear cells (PBMCs), collected at new diagnosis, from a patient treated with antithyroid drugs. The receptors shown here come from a man aged 40-49 years with Graves disease.

This clonotype was counted at least ten times. This chain uses TRBV20-1 with TRBJ2-1, with 7 bases lining up with TRBD2. V trimming: 4 bases; J trimming: 0 bases; junction bases outside the gene matches: 3. Germline values: CDR1 DFQATT, CDR2 SNEGSKA (reference sequence). CDR3 length equals 14 residues. The CDR3 protein is CSATGTTSYNEQFF. The CDR3 DNA sequence: TGCAGTGCTACCGGGACTACCTCCTACAATGAGCAGTTCTTC.

To note about this clonotype: This likely reflects a read error, since a far larger clone is one base away. V is TRBV11-2 and J is TRBJ2-5; the D gene could be TRBD1 or TRBD2 (5 bases each). Gene TRBJ2-1 matches the end of the DNA better, so the J call may be wrong. Germline V CDR1 and CDR2: SGHAT, FQNNGV. This CDR3 comprises 12 residues. As DNA, the CDR3 is TGTGCCAGCAGCCTTTGGGGGTATGAGCAGTTCTTC. Residues: CASSLWGYEQFF.

Many counts were recorded for this clonotype. The chain employs TRBV24-1 and TRBJ2-1; weak D call: TRBD1 (5 bases). The CDR3 contains 16 residues. V was trimmed by 2 bases and J by 2 bases, leaving 12 bases between them. The V gene's germline CDR1 is KGHDR and CDR2 SFDVKD. CDR3 nucleotides: TGTGCCACCAGTGATTCCTCAGGGTTGCCCTACAATGAGCAGTTCTTC. It is translated as CATSDSSGLPYNEQFF.

This rearrangement joins TRBV2 to TRBJ2-5; either TRBD1 or TRBD2 may fit D (5 bases each). The V and J ends lost 4 bases and 5 bases respectively, with 11 bases between them. CDR1 and CDR2 (germline): SNHLY, FYNNEI. CDR3 length: 13 amino acids. The CDR3: CASSVGTAETQYF. Written as DNA, the CDR3 is TGTGCCAGCAGTGTCGGGACCGCGGAGACCCAGTACTTC.

The chain recombines TRBV13 with TRBJ2-1; D tentatively reads TRBD1 or TRBD2 (5 bases each). This CDR3 has 15 amino acids. Looked up from germline, CDR1 is PRHDT and CDR2 is FYEKMQ (reference sequence). The ends were cut back, 3 bases at V and 2 bases at J, with 11 bases in the middle. Here the CDR3 reads CASSFRDGAYNEQFF. CDR3 sequence (DNA): TGTGCCAGCAGCTTCCGGGACGGAGCCTACAATGAGCAGTTCTTC.

This clonotype was seen repeatedly, ten times or more. The chain carries TRBV28 and TRBJ1-5, with a possible D match to TRBD1 (5 bases). The CDR3 length is 16 residues. V lost 5 bases and J 7 bases, leaving 21 bases between the germline ends. CDR1 and CDR2 from the germline V gene are MDHEN and SYDVKM. CDR3 loop: CASSPRRTKQRQPQHF. The CDR3 coding sequence is TGTGCCAGCAGTCCGCGCCGGACAAAGCAGCGGCAGCCCCAGCATTTT.

The chain combines TRBV7-2 with TRBJ1-2; no firm D call. V dropped 5 bases and J dropped 5 bases, with 12 bases sitting between them. Germline CDR1 and CDR2: SGHTA and FQGNSA. The CDR3 extends over 13 amino acids. The CDR3 nucleotides are TGTGCCAGCAGCCCTTCCCGCAAATATGGCTACACCTTC. It encodes CASSPSRKYGYTF.

This clonotype was recorded many times. The chain links TRBV3-1 to TRBJ2-5; D tentatively fits TRBD1 or TRBD2 (5 bases each). The V end was cut by 3 bases, the J end by 5 bases, with 10 bases between. Germline V CDR1 and CDR2: LGHDT, YNNKEL (reference sequence). The CDR3 contains 13 residues. CDR3 amino acids: CASSHRGRETQYF. CDR3 DNA sequence: TGTGCCAGCAGCCACCGGGGCCGGGAGACCCAGTACTTC.

Details on this clonotype: A single base separates this from a much larger clone, so it may be a read error. The chain recombines TRBV20-1 with TRBJ2-1; 11 bases match TRBD2. Unmatched junction bases numbered 7, after V lost 0 bases and J lost 0 bases. The V gene's germline CDR1 is DFQATT and CDR2 SNEGSKA (reference sequence). The CDR3 runs to 18 residues. The CDR3 nucleotides read TGCAGTGCTAGAGAACTAGCGGGAGTTTCCCCCTCCTACAATGAGCAGTTCTTC. Protein product: CSARELAGVSPSYNEQFF.

The CDR3 DNA is TGCGCCAGCAGACAAGACTCTGGGGCCAACGTCCTGACTTTC. This encodes CASRQDSGANVLTF. The chain uses TRBV10-2 and TRBJ2-6; D call uncertain. This CDR3 is built from 14 residues. Germline values: CDR1 WSHSY, CDR2 SAAADI. Trimming took off 6 bases at V and 0 bases at J, with 6 bases between the two ends.

This chain uses TRBV6-2 or TRBV6-3 with TRBJ2-1; D is unresolved. The germline V gene encodes CDR1 MNHEY and CDR2 SVGEGT. The CDR3 is made up of 14 amino acids. V lost 6 bases and J lost 1, with 10 bases in between. The DNA for the CDR3 is TGTGCCAGCAGCGGACGGAATTCCTACAATGAGCAGTTCTTC. Protein product: CASSGRNSYNEQFF.

This chain links TRBV4-1 with TRBJ1-6, with a weak D call TRBD1 (5 bases). CDR3 size: 16 residues. From germline, CDR1 is MGHRA and CDR2 YSYEKL. V lost 1 base and J lost 6, with 13 bases in between. CDR3 nucleotide sequence: TGCGCCAGCAGCCAAGTTGGGACGGCCGTTAATTCACCCCTCCACTTT. Its translation: CASSQVGTAVNSPLHF.

On this clonotype: The missing conserved phenylalanine or tryptophan at the end of this CDR3 makes a read error likely. The DNA is omitted, as the CDR3 cannot be located on it reliably, and the CDR3 follows TCRdb's listing. The chain has TRBV7-9 and TRBJ2-7; the table gives TRBD1 as D, unverified against the DNA. Germline V CDR1 and CDR2: SEHNR, FQNEAQ (reference sequence). The CDR3 comprises 13 residues, both ends counted. CDR3 amino acids: CASSSGTGDEHRI.

The chain uses TRBV6-1 and TRBJ2-3; 9 nucleotides agree with TRBD2. The V gene's germline CDR1 is MNHNS and CDR2 SASEGT. The V gene end was trimmed by 0 bases and the J gene end by 6 bases; junction bases not matched to a gene: 4. The CDR3 contains 15 residues. The CDR3 reads CASSEAREGGDTQYF. The CDR3 nucleotides read TGTGCCAGCAGTGAAGCGCGGGAGGGGGGGGATACGCAGTATTTT.

The rearrangement uses TRBV6-2 or TRBV6-3 and TRBJ2-3, with D perhaps matching TRBD2 (7 bases). The J call may be wrong; the DNA end is better matched by TRBJ2-5. CDR1 is MNHEY and CDR2 is SVGEGT in the germline V gene. This CDR3 has 14 amino acids. The CDR3 protein is CASTLSAGARTQYF. DNA of the CDR3: TGTGCCAGCACCTTATCGGCGGGGGCGAGGACCCAGTACTTC.

This clonotype was detected ten times or more. The DNA for the CDR3 is TGCAGTGCTCACCCTACTAGCGGGCACGAGCAGTACTTC. Protein: CSAHPTSGHEQYF. The J gene is TRBJ2-7, the V gene TRBV20-1; 9 positions agree with TRBD2. The ends lost 5 bases at V and 5 bases at J; junction bases unmatched: 7. Looked up from germline, CDR1 is DFQATT and CDR2 is SNEGSKA (reference sequence). The length of the CDR3 is 13 residues.

This clonotype was picked up a small number of times. This chain joins TRBV12-3 or TRBV12-4 and TRBJ1-1; possible D gene TRBD1, 6 bases. The CDR3 contains 11 residues. V lost 5 bases and J lost 10, with 11 bases in between. DNA of the CDR3: TGTGCCAGCAGTATAACAGGGAGAGCTTTCTTT. Translating gives CASSITGRAFF.

This clonotype showed up many times. The V and J genes are TRBV3-1 and TRBJ2-1; 16 nucleotides match TRBD2. From germline, CDR1 is LGHDT and CDR2 YNNKEL (reference sequence). Trimming took 4 bases from V and 7 from J; bases not matched to a gene: 16. The CDR3 is made up of 20 amino acids. CDR3 DNA: TGTGCCAGCAGCCCCTTAGGGACTAGCGGGAGGGGGTCTCGTGGGAATGAGCAGTTCTTC. Translating it yields CASSPLGTSGRGSRGNEQFF.

The chain uses TRBV7-9 and TRBJ2-7; D is possibly TRBD1 (5 bases). Germline V gives CDR1 SEHNR, CDR2 FQNEAQ (reference sequence). V was pared by 3 bases and J by 7 bases, with 19 bases between. The length of the CDR3 is 15 residues. CDR3 residues: CASSFPSAEAGEQYF. The CDR3 coding sequence is TGTGCCAGCAGCTTCCCGAGCGCCGAAGCAGGGGAGCAGTACTTC.

Worth noting for this clonotype: At one end, the junction sequence differs from germline, possibly due to a read error. This chain uses TRBV7-7 with TRBJ2-2, with a tentative D call TRBD2 (5 bases). Germline V gene sequence: CDR1 SSHAT, CDR2 FNYEAQ (reference sequence). There are 16 residues in the CDR3. CDR3 coding DNA: TGTGCTAGCAGTGCTCTCCGAGCGGCGAACACCGGGGAGCTGTTTTTT. Protein product: CASSALRAANTGELFF.

In its sample, this clonotype was seen many times. This chain links TRBV3-1 with TRBJ1-6, with TRBD1 matching over 8 bases. With V trimmed by 2 bases and J by 7 bases, 4 bases remained unmatched. The CDR3 sequence is 15 residues long. The germline gives CDR1 LGHDT, CDR2 YNNKEL (reference sequence). As DNA, the CDR3 is TGTGCCAGCAGCCAACAGGGGGCGAGAAATTCACCCCTCCACTTT. Protein product: CASSQQGARNSPLHF. Filled out from reference TRBV3-1 and TRBJ1-6, the complete variable domain reads DTAVSQTPKYLVTQMGNDKSIKCEQNLGHDTMYWYKQDSKKFLKIMFSYNNKELIINETVPNRFSPKSPDKAHLNLHINSLELGDSAVYFCASSQQGARNSPLHFGNGTRLTVT.

This clonotype was seen repeatedly, ten times or more. One end of the junction varies from germline; a read error may be responsible. The chain couples TRBV20-1 to TRBJ2-5, with D possibly called TRBD1 or TRBD2 (5 bases each). The germline CDR1 and CDR2 sequences are DFQATT and SNEGSKA (reference sequence). The CDR3 is 13 amino acids. Here the CDR3 DNA reads TGCAGGGCTATGAGGGGTGGTCAAGAGACCCAGTACTTC. It yields the protein CRAMRGGQETQYF.

This clonotype was seen many times. The V and J genes are TRBV24-1 and TRBJ2-1, with 11 positions matching TRBD2. Germline V gene data show CDR1 as KGHDR and CDR2 as SFDVKD. The CDR3 loop spans 16 amino acids. V shed 0 bases, J shed 4 bases, and the junction held 1 base outside the gene matches. Written as DNA, the CDR3 is TGTGCCACCAGTGATTTGACTAGCGGGAGTTACAATGAGCAGTTCTTC. Its translation: CATSDLTSGSYNEQFF.